This T cell receptor (beta chain) was captured by sequencing in a study of cytomegalovirus exposure and HLA in healthy donors. Study results and caveats: A few CMV-associated chains were confirmed in vitro to be specific for CMV antigens. Versus the approximately 720-donor mean, an Asian-associated ancestry cluster reportedly showed fewer N-insertions in a later analysis.

Researchers ran the PCR with 60 Vbeta and 13 Jbeta primers. TCRdb's table, derived via immunoSEQ multiplex PCR, lists solely in-frame clones and lacks some. The table includes around 200,000 clones, around 76% detected once. As concerns this clone: Its antigen remains unknown.

The sequencing sample was made of PBMCs. The source of this sequence is a man in his forties or fifties in good health and CMV-seropositive.

CDR3 residues: CSAAPGNIQYF. As DNA, the CDR3 is TGCAGTGCTGCGCCGGGAAACATTCAGTACTTC. The genes are TRBV20-1 and TRBJ2-4; D not resolved. The CDR3 sequence is 11 residues long. In germline, CDR1 is DFQATT, CDR2 SNEGSKA (reference sequence). V dropped 5 bases and J dropped 6 bases, with 8 bases sitting between them.